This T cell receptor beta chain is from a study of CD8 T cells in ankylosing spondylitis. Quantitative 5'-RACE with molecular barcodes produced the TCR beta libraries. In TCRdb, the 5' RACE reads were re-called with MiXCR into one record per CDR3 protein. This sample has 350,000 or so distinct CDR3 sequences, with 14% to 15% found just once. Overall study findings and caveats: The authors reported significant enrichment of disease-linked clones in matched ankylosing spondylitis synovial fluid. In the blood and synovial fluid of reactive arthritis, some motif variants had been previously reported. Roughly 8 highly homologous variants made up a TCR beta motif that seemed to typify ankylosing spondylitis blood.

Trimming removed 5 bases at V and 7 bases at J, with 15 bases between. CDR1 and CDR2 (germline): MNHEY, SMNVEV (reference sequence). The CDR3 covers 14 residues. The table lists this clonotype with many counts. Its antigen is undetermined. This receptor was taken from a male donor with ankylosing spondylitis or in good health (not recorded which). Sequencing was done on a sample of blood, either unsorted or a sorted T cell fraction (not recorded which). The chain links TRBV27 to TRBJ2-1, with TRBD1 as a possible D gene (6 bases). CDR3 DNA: TGTGCCAGCAGTCCTCGGCCCAGGGGAAATGAGCAGTTCTTC. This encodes CASSPRPRGNEQFF.